What follows are 14 T cell receptor beta chains derived from one specimen sequenced in a study of blood T cell repertoires in COVID-19. Generated by immunoSEQ multiplex PCR, the TCRdb table keeps only in-frame clones and is missing some. The sample yields around 30,000 clones, roughly 80% seen once. Sequenced material: peripheral blood. The receptor set was obtained from a man older than 75 with active or convalescent COVID-19.

J is TRBJ2-5 and V is TRBV2, with no clear D. V was pared by 5 bases and J by 2 bases, with 6 bases between. Germline loops: CDR1 SNHLY, CDR2 FYNNEI. The CDR3 contains 12 residues. CDR3 DNA: TGTGCCAGCAGTACCGCGCAAGAGACCCAGTACTTC. Its protein product is CASSTAQETQYF. The complete variable domain, with remaining parts taken from reference TRBV2 and TRBJ2-5, reads EPEVTQTPSHQVTQMGQEVILRCVPISNHLYFYWYRQILGQKVEFLVSFYNNEISEKSEIFDDQFSVERPDGSNFTLKIRSTKLEDSAMYFCASSTAQETQYFGPGTRLLVL.

V gene TRBV4-3 combines with J gene TRBJ2-3; 13 nucleotides line up with TRBD2. V shed 4 bases and J 2 bases; nucleotides not matched to a gene: 9. CDR3 length equals 18 residues. Germline V gene sequence: CDR1 LGHNA, CDR2 YSLEER. The CDR3 nucleotides are TGCGCCAGCAGCCTAAGGACTAGCGGGAGCGGAGACACAGATACGCAGTATTTT. This gives the protein CASSLRTSGSGDTDTQYF.

V gene TRBV4-1 combines with J gene TRBJ1-1, with a tentative D call TRBD1 (5 bases). V was clipped by 5 bases and J by 5 bases, with 12 bases between them. Germline V lookup: CDR1 MGHRA, CDR2 YSYEKL. The CDR3 length is 13 residues. CDR3 sequence reads: CASSLGGMTEAFF. The DNA for the CDR3 is TGCGCCAGCAGCTTGGGGGGTATGACTGAAGCTTTCTTT.

V gene TRBV6-2 or TRBV6-3 combines with J gene TRBJ2-1; D ambiguous. The germline V and J ends were trimmed by 3 bases and 10 bases, with 10 bases remaining between them. Germline lookup yields CDR1 MNHEY and CDR2 SVGEGT. The CDR3 is 12 amino acids. The CDR3 sequence is CASSYERLEQFF. The CDR3 bases are TGTGCCAGCAGTTATGAGCGACTGGAGCAGTTCTTC.

The chain is built from TRBV5-4 and TRBJ2-4; 10 positions match TRBD2. The CDR3 extends over 17 amino acids. The V and J ends lost 4 bases and 12 bases, in that order; junction bases with no gene match: 19. CDR1 and CDR2 (germline): SGHNT, YYREEE (reference sequence). CDR3 in DNA: TGTGCCAGCAGCCCGGGGGGTATTACTAGCGGGAAAGGTGATCAGTACTTC. Translating it yields CASSPGGITSGKGDQYF.

CDR3 DNA sequence: TGTGCCAGCAGTTACTCCGGGACACCGAACACTGAAGCTTTCTTT. It translates to CASSYSGTPNTEAFF. J is TRBJ1-1 and V is TRBV6-5, with a weak D call TRBD1 (6 bases). V shed 0 bases and J shed 1 base, with 9 bases lying between them. The germline CDR1 and CDR2 sequences are MNHEY and SVGAGI. This CDR3 is built from 15 residues.

The chain couples TRBV6-6 to TRBJ1-6, with 7 bases fitting TRBD1. CDR1 is MNHNY and CDR2 is SVGAGI in the germline V gene (reference sequence). This CDR3 is built from 14 residues. Trimming removed 5 bases from V and 9 bases from J; junction bases left unmatched: 7. For the CDR3, the DNA is TGTGCCAGCAGTCCACGACAGGGCTCTTCACCCCTCCACTTT. It specifies CASSPRQGSSPLHF.

The J gene is TRBJ2-5, the V gene TRBV3-1 (or the pseudogene TRBV3-2), with 9 bases identical to TRBD2. The CDR3 covers 15 residues. The germline V gene has CDR1 LGHDT and CDR2 YNNKEL (reference sequence). V dropped 2 bases and J dropped 7; count of bases not matched to a gene: 8. This chain's CDR3 is CASSQQIAGAGTQYF. The CDR3 nucleotides read TGTGCCAGCAGCCAACAAATAGCGGGAGCGGGGACCCAGTACTTC.

The count of this clone is one. The J gene is TRBJ2-7, the V gene TRBV5-1; 8 bases line up with TRBD1. The CDR3 length is 14 residues. After removal of 6 bases from V and 1 base from J, the junction contained 6 bases not matched to a gene. The germline V gene has CDR1 SGHRS and CDR2 YFSETQ. CDR3 in DNA: TGCGCCAGCAAAACTAGGACAGGGTCCTACGAGCAGTACTTC. Residues: CASKTRTGSYEQYF.

This clone showed up just a few times. V gene TRBV25-1 combines with J gene TRBJ2-7; 12 bases align to TRBD2. This CDR3 contains 13 residues. Germline trimming cut 8 bases from V and 7 bases from J; bases unmatched to any gene: 6. Germline values: CDR1 MGHDK, CDR2 SYGVNS. The CDR3: CASRLAGAREQYF. CDR3 nucleotide sequence: TGTGCCAGCCGACTAGCGGGAGCCCGGGAGCAGTACTTC.

The gene calls are TRBV2 and TRBJ2-2; 7 positions agree with TRBD2. Losses at the gene ends were 3 bases for V and 6 bases for J; bases not matched to a gene: 7. This CDR3 contains 15 residues. Germline values: CDR1 SNHLY, CDR2 FYNNEI. The CDR3 region has the DNA TGTGCCAGCAGTGAGAGCGGGATGGGGGCCGGGGAGCTGTTTTTT. Translation: CASSESGMGAGELFF.

This clone was picked up a small number of times. V and J are TRBV27 and TRBJ1-5; D is unclear. This CDR3 spans 15 amino acids. V dropped 3 bases and J dropped 2 bases, with 11 bases sitting between them. Germline V gene data show CDR1 as MNHEY and CDR2 as SMNVEV (reference sequence). In DNA, the CDR3 is TGTGCCAGCAGTTTTTCTGGGGAGGGCAATCAGCCCCAGCATTTT. It specifies CASSFSGEGNQPQHF.

This clone came up once. The V and J genes are TRBV2 and TRBJ2-1, with a weak D call TRBD1 (6 bases). There are 12 residues in the CDR3. CDR1 is SNHLY, CDR2 FYNNEI, per germline. Trimming cost V 6 bases and J 6 bases, with 9 bases left between them. For the CDR3, the DNA is TGTGCCAGCAGGCAGGGGACCAATGAGCAGTTCTTC. Translated: CASRQGTNEQFF.

The CDR3 region has the DNA TGCGCCAGCAGCTTGTCTCCGGGAGAGACCTACGAGCAGTACTTC. Translated: CASSLSPGETYEQYF. The rearrangement uses TRBV5-1 and TRBJ2-7; D is possibly TRBD2 (6 bases). Trimming left V 1 base short and J 2 bases short, with 13 bases between. CDR1 SGHRS and CDR2 YFSETQ come from the germline V gene. The CDR3 has 15 amino acids.